The next 28 T cell receptor beta chains were all read from a single sample in a study of siplizumab effects on memory and regulatory T cells. Produced via immunoSEQ multiplex PCR; TCRdb's table is partial and in-frame only. The repertoire holds about 120,000 clones, with 80% to 95% as singletons. The specimen sequenced was non-Treg CD4+ T cells sorted from blood. Receptor source: a human donor in good health.

The chain links TRBV6-1 to TRBJ2-3; D not resolved. The V gene lost 2 bases and the J gene lost 14 bases, with 17 bases spanning the gap. CDR1 MNHNS and CDR2 SASEGT come from the germline V gene. The CDR3 covers 13 residues. CDR3 amino acids: CASSEFAGPTWYF. The DNA for the CDR3 is TGTGCCAGCAGTGAATTTGCCGGACCGACTTGGTATTTT.

The chain employs TRBV4-3 and TRBJ2-2; D possibly corresponds to TRBD1 (6 bases). V gave up 4 bases and J gave up 4 bases, with 13 bases separating them. The CDR3 is 15 amino acids. Germline V gene sequence: CDR1 LGHNA, CDR2 YSLEER. The CDR3 loop is CASSPGAGSTGELFF. The CDR3, as DNA: TGCGCCAGCAGCCCAGGGGCAGGGAGCACCGGGGAGCTGTTTTTT.

The rearrangement uses TRBV6-4 and TRBJ2-3; no clear D. Trimming pared 0 bases from V and 0 bases from J, leaving 10 bases between. This CDR3 is built from 16 residues. The germline V gene has CDR1 MRHNA and CDR2 SNTAGT. Written as DNA, the CDR3 is TGTGCCAGCAGTGACTCAGGGCGAAAGAGCACAGATACGCAGTATTTT. It is translated as CASSDSGRKSTDTQYF.

The chain employs TRBV7-9 and TRBJ2-5; the match to TRBD1 covers 7 bases. V gave up 11 bases and J gave up 4 bases; unmatched junction bases: 7. The CDR3 is made up of 12 amino acids. CDR1 and CDR2 (germline): SEHNR, FQNEAQ (reference sequence). Here the CDR3 reads CAPQGVGETQYF. The CDR3 region has the DNA TGTGCCCCCCAGGGGGTCGGAGAGACCCAGTACTTC.

This clone was recorded once. The J gene is TRBJ1-4, the V gene TRBV6-5; D is perhaps TRBD1 (5 bases). Between the trimmed V and J ends, which lost 5 bases and 10 bases, there was a span of 14 bases. The CDR3 spans 13 residues. The germline V gene has CDR1 MNHEY and CDR2 SVGAGI. The CDR3 sequence is CASSPYGGGKLFF. The CDR3, as DNA: TGTGCCAGCAGTCCTTATGGGGGGGGAAAACTGTTTTTT.

V and J are TRBV10-3 and TRBJ1-3, with D unclear. Germline V lookup: CDR1 ENHRY, CDR2 SYGVKD. Trimming stripped 0 bases from V and 2 bases from J, with 8 bases between. The CDR3 is made up of 15 amino acids. The CDR3 is CAISESTQTGNTIYF. The CDR3 nucleotides read TGTGCCATCAGTGAGTCGACTCAGACTGGAAACACCATATATTTT.

This clone has just a few counts. The rearrangement joins TRBV6-1 to TRBJ1-1; the D gene is possibly TRBD1 (5 bases). The CDR3 is 15 amino acids. Looked up from germline, CDR1 is MNHNS and CDR2 is SASEGT. V shed 10 bases and J shed 0 bases, with 18 bases lying between them. In DNA, the CDR3 is TGTGCCATCAGCAAACGGGGCGCGATGAACACTGAAGCTTTCTTT. Residues: CAISKRGAMNTEAFF.

The count of this clone is one. As DNA, the CDR3 is TGTGCCAGCAGGCGGGGTCTAGACACAGATACGCAGTATTTT. Residues: CASRRGLDTDTQYF. The chain combines TRBV6-5 with TRBJ2-3, with a weak D call TRBD2 (6 bases). Germline CDR1 MNHEY, CDR2 SVGAGI. The germline V and J ends were trimmed by 6 bases and 2 bases, with 12 bases remaining between them. The CDR3 has 14 amino acids.

As DNA, the CDR3 is TGTGCCAGCAGCCGGACAGGGGCAGCAGATACGCAGTATTTT. Amino acid sequence: CASSRTGAADTQYF. The V and J genes are TRBV11-2 and TRBJ2-3; the match to TRBD1 covers 9 bases. Looked up from germline, CDR1 is SGHAT and CDR2 is FQNNGV. With 5 bases clipped from V and 4 bases from J, the junction kept 4 bases outside the gene matches. This CDR3 region has 14 residues. Drawing the rest from reference TRBV11-2 and TRBJ2-3, the complete variable domain is EAGVAQSPRYKIIEKRQSVAFWCNPISGHATLYWYQQILGQGPKLLIQFQNNGVVDDSQLPKDRFSAERLKGVDSTLKIQPAKLEDSAVYLCASSRTGAADTQYFGPGTRLTVL.

This clone is a singleton in its sample. This sequence joins TRBV30 and TRBJ1-2; unclear D gene. The length of the CDR3 is 14 residues. Germline assignment: CDR1 GTSNPN and CDR2 SVGIG (reference sequence). V lost 1 base and J lost 7, with 16 bases in between. The CDR3 DNA reads as TGTGCCTGGAGTGACCCCGCCCTGGGAATTGGCTACACCTTC. This translates into CAWSDPALGIGYTF. Complete variable domain (other parts from reference TRBV30 and TRBJ1-2): SQTIHQWPATLVQPVGSPLSLECTVEGTSNPNLYWYRQAAGRGLQLLFYSVGIGQISSEVPQNLSASRPQDRQFILSSKKLLLSDSGFYLCAWSDPALGIGYTFGSGTRLTVV.

In this sample, this clone turned up once. The rearrangement links TRBV5-6 to TRBJ2-5; 8 bases fit TRBD1. The CDR3 length is 15 residues. Germline V CDR1 and CDR2: SGHDT, YYEEEE. Trimming cost V 3 bases and J 4 bases; bases outside gene matches: 8. The CDR3 loop reads CASSYGQGLLETQYF. The CDR3 coding sequence is TGTGCCAGCAGCTATGGACAGGGACTGTTAGAGACCCAGTACTTC.

The chain couples TRBV30 to TRBJ1-5; TRBD1 aligns across 12 bases. V dropped 0 bases and J dropped 6; count of bases not matched to a gene: 9. The CDR3 sequence is 17 residues long. Germline assignment: CDR1 GTSNPN and CDR2 SVGIG (reference sequence). The DNA of the CDR3 is TGTGCCTGGAGTGTACGGGGGACAGGGGGCGGTGGTCAGCCCCAGCATTTT. As protein: CAWSVRGTGGGGQPQHF.

The V call is TRBV11-2, the J call TRBJ2-5; maybe TRBD2 (5 bases). Trimming pared 1 base from V and 2 bases from J, leaving 11 bases between. The CDR3 loop spans 15 amino acids. CDR1 and CDR2 from the germline V gene are SGHAT and FQNNGV. CDR3 loop: CASSLGGYSQETQYF. CDR3 sequence (DNA): TGTGCCAGCAGCTTAGGAGGGTACTCACAAGAGACCCAGTACTTC.

This clone has a single count. The chain employs TRBV19 and TRBJ1-1, with unresolved D. The CDR3 runs to 13 residues. Trimming shortened V by 5 bases and J by 2 bases, and 9 bases separated the two germline ends. Per germline, CDR1 LNHDA and CDR2 SQIVND (reference sequence). The CDR3: CASSGLPNTEAFF. The CDR3 coding sequence is TGTGCCAGTAGTGGGTTGCCCAACACTGAAGCTTTCTTT. The variable domain in full, completed from reference TRBV19 and TRBJ1-1, reads DGGITQSPKYLFRKEGQNVTLSCEQNLNHDAMYWYRQDPGQGLRLIYYSQIVNDFQKGDIAEGYSVSREKKESFPLTVTSAQKNPTAFYLCASSGLPNTEAFFGQGTRLTVV.

The sample holds a few counts of this clone. V gene TRBV7-9 combines with J gene TRBJ2-3; D is unresolved. The CDR3 totals 15 residues. Trimming shortened V by 0 bases and J by 0 bases, and 7 bases separated the two germline ends. CDR1 is SEHNR, CDR2 FQNEAQ, per germline (reference sequence). The CDR3 coding sequence is TGTGCCAGCAGCTTAGCCATACCTAGCACAGATACGCAGTATTTT. The encoded protein is CASSLAIPSTDTQYF.

The rearrangement links TRBV4-3 to TRBJ2-7; maybe TRBD1 (5 bases). Germline CDR1 is LGHNA and CDR2 is YSLEER. CDR3 length: 15 residues. The V gene lost 1 base and the J gene lost 0 bases, with 10 bases spanning the gap. CDR3 DNA sequence: TGCGCCAGCAGCCAAGTTGCTGGGGCCTCCTACGAGCAGTACTTC. Translated: CASSQVAGASYEQYF.

In nucleotides, the CDR3 is TGCGCCAGCAGCTTGCCAGGAACCCAAGAGACCCAGTACTTC. This gives the protein CASSLPGTQETQYF. The chain has TRBV5-1 and TRBJ2-5; D not certain. Trimming removed 1 base from V and 1 base from J, with 8 bases in between. CDR3 length: 14 residues. Germline V gene lookup returns CDR1 SGHRS and CDR2 YFSETQ.

The chain joins TRBV6-6 to TRBJ1-2; D not resolved. V was shortened by 6 bases and J by 8 bases, with 13 bases between the two germline ends. This CDR3 spans 12 amino acids. Germline V lookup: CDR1 MNHNY, CDR2 SVGAGI (reference sequence). The CDR3 region is CASRYRERGYTF. DNA of the CDR3: TGTGCCAGCAGATACCGGGAGCGAGGCTACACCTTC.

CDR3 loop: CASSLRQGGNYGYTF. CDR3 DNA sequence: TGTGCCAGCAGCTTACGACAGGGGGGGAACTATGGCTACACCTTC. The gene calls are TRBV7-9 and TRBJ1-2; 9 bases align to TRBD1. Germline V CDR1 and CDR2: SEHNR, FQNEAQ (reference sequence). The CDR3 contains 15 residues. V shed 2 bases and J 2 bases; nucleotides not matched to a gene: 3.

The chain uses TRBV9 and TRBJ2-3; D might be TRBD1 or TRBD2, each matching 5 bases. Germline lookup yields CDR1 SGDLS and CDR2 YYNGEE. The V end was cut by 3 bases, the J end by 5 bases, with 13 bases between. This CDR3 comprises 14 residues. CDR3 residues: CASSDAGSGDTQYF. The CDR3, as DNA: TGTGCCAGCAGCGATGCAGGGAGTGGAGATACGCAGTATTTT.

The chain links TRBV11-2 to TRBJ1-3; D ambiguous. The CDR3 has 14 amino acids. Looked up from germline, CDR1 is SGHAT and CDR2 is FQNNGV. With 1 base removed from V and 0 bases from J, the gap between germline ends came to 4 bases. Here the CDR3 DNA reads TGTGCCAGCAGCTTAGTGTACTCTGGAAACACCATATATTTT. This codes for CASSLVYSGNTIYF.

The chain is built from TRBV4-1 and TRBJ2-3; no reliable D call. With 4 bases removed from V and 0 bases from J, the gap between germline ends came to 14 bases. CDR3 length: 16 amino acids. Germline CDR1 and CDR2: MGHRA and YSYEKL. CDR3 protein: CASSPGPGGSTDTQYF. In DNA form, the CDR3 reads TGCGCCAGCAGCCCAGGCCCAGGCGGTAGCACAGATACGCAGTATTTT.

V is TRBV29-1 and J is TRBJ2-3, with D unresolved. V was pared by 4 bases and J by 4 bases, with 9 bases between. The CDR3 sequence is 12 residues long. CDR1 and CDR2 from the germline V gene are SQVTM and ANQGSEA. CDR3 sequence (DNA): TGCAGCGTTGCCCTAGGCGCAGATACGCAGTATTTT. It is translated as CSVALGADTQYF.

The V and J genes are TRBV6-5 and TRBJ1-6; TRBD1 might be the D (6 bases). V was pared by 4 bases and J by 7 bases, with 14 bases between. Germline values: CDR1 MNHEY, CDR2 SVGAGI. The CDR3 runs to 15 residues. The CDR3 DNA follows: TGTGCCAGCAGTTCAAACAGGGTGGTCAATTCACCCCTCCACTTT. Its protein is CASSSNRVVNSPLHF.

The chain is built from TRBV5-1 and TRBJ2-2; tentatively, D is TRBD2 (5 bases). CDR1 is SGHRS, CDR2 YFSETQ, per germline. The CDR3 is 15 residues long. Trimming took off 6 bases at V and 6 bases at J, with 18 bases between the two ends. CDR3 in DNA: TGCGCCAGCAAGCCCGACGAGGGCTTCGCCGGGGAGCTGTTTTTT. This translates into CASKPDEGFAGELFF.

The rearrangement joins TRBV28 to TRBJ1-3, with D uncertain. The germline gives CDR1 MDHEN, CDR2 SYDVKM. There are 15 residues in the CDR3. V was clipped by 7 bases and J by 0 bases, with 13 bases between them. For the CDR3, the DNA is TGTGCCAGCACCGAGGTCATCCTCTCTGGAAACACCATATATTTT. Amino acids: CASTEVILSGNTIYF.

The V gene is TRBV4-1, the J gene TRBJ2-2; D is possibly TRBD1 (5 bases). The CDR3 runs 15 residues. Trimming left V 1 base short and J 5 bases short, with 11 bases between. Germline CDR1 MGHRA, CDR2 YSYEKL. CDR3 sequence (DNA): TGCGCCAGCAGCCAAGTGTGGAACAGGACCGGGGAGCTGTTTTTT. Its protein is CASSQVWNRTGELFF.

The chain is built from TRBV2 and TRBJ1-1, with 8 nucleotides matching TRBD1. Trimming took 7 bases from V and 1 from J; bases not matched to a gene: 2. The CDR3 extends over 13 amino acids. Germline assignment: CDR1 SNHLY and CDR2 FYNNEI. The DNA for the CDR3 is TGTGCCAGCAATGGACAGGGGAACACTGAAGCTTTCTTT. This encodes CASNGQGNTEAFF. Full variable domain (rest looked up from reference TRBV2 and TRBJ1-1): EPEVTQTPSHQVTQMGQEVILRCVPISNHLYFYWYRQILGQKVEFLVSFYNNEISEKSEIFDDQFSVERPDGSNFTLKIRSTKLEDSAMYFCASNGQGNTEAFFGQGTRLTVV.